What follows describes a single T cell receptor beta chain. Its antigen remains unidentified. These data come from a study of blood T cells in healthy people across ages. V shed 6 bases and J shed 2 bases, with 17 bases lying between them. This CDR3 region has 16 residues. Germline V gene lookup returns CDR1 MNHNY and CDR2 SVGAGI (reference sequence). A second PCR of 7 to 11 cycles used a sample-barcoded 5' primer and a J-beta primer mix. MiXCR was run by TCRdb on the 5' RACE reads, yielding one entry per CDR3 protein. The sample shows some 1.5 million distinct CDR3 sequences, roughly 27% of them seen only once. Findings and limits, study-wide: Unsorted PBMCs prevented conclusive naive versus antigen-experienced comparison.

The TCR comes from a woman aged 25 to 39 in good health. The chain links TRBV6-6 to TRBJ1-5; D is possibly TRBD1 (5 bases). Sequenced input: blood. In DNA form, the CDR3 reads TGTGCCAGCAGAGACAACCGCGGGGGGGGCAATCAGCCCCAGCATTTT. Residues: CASRDNRGGGNQPQHF.